This TCR beta chain was sequenced for a study of T-cell reconstitution after alpha-beta-depleted transplantation in children. Overall study results and limits: The study traced high day-60 TCRbeta diversity in some patients to surviving recipient T cells and thymic progenitors.

V lost 2 bases and J lost 4; bases outside the gene matches: 3. There are 15 residues in the CDR3. CDR1 is SGHRS and CDR2 is YFSETQ in the germline V gene. This clonotype was counted at least ten times. Its specificity is unknown. A TCRbeta library incorporating unique molecular identifiers was prepared. MiXCR, run by TCRdb on the PCR reads, gives a single entry per CDR3 protein. The sample consists of about 420,000 distinct CDR3 sequences, around 15% of them appearing once. This TCR derives from a boy in the first two years of life who had a stem cell transplant for Wiskott-Aldrich syndrome, so the T cells may come from the graft donor. This sample comprised PBMCs, mostly from graft donor cells, obtained 360 days after TCRalphabeta/CD19-depleted stem cell transplant. The genes are TRBV5-1 and TRBJ2-6, with 7 bases matching TRBD1. CDR3 protein: CASSLTGVGANVLTF. The CDR3 coding sequence is TGCGCCAGCAGCTTAACAGGGGTCGGGGCCAACGTCCTGACTTTC.